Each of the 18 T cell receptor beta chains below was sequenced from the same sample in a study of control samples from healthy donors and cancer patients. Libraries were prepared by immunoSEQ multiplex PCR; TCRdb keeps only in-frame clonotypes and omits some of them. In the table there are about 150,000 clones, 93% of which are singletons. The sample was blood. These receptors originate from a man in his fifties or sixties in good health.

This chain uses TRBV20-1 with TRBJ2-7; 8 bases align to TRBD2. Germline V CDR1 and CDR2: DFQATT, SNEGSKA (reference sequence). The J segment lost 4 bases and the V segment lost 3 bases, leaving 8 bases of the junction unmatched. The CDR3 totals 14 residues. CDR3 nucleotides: TGCAGTGCTAGTATAACTAGCGGTGCGTACGAGCAGTACTTC. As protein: CSASITSGAYEQYF.

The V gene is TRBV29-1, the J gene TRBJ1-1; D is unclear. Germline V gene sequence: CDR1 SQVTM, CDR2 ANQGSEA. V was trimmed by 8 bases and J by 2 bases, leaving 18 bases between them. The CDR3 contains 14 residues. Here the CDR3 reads CSCPRWGDNTEAFF. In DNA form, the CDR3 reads TGCAGCTGTCCCCGTTGGGGAGATAACACTGAAGCTTTCTTT.

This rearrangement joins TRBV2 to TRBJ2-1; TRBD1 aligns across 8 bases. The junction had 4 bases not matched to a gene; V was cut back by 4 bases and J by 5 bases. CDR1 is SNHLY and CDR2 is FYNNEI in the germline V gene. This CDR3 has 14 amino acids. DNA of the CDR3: TGTGCCAGCAGTGGACAGGGGCCGAACAATGAGCAGTTCTTC. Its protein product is CASSGQGPNNEQFF.

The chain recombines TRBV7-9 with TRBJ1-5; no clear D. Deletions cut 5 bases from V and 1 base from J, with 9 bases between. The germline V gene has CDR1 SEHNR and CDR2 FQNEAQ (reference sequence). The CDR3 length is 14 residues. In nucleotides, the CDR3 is TGTGCCAGCAGCGTAAGCGGCAGCAATCAGCCCCAGCATTTT. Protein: CASSVSGSNQPQHF.

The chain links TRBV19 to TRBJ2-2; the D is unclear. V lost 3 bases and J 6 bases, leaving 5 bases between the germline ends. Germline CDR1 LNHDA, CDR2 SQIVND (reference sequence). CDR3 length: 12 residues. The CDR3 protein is CASSIVPGELFF. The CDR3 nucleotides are TGTGCCAGTAGTATTGTTCCCGGGGAGCTGTTTTTT.

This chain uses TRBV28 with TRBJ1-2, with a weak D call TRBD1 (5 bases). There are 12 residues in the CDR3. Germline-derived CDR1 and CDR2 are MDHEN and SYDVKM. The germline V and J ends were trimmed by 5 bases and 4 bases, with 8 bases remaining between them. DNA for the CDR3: TGTGCCAGCAGTAAGACAGTCTATGGCTACACCTTC. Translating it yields CASSKTVYGYTF.

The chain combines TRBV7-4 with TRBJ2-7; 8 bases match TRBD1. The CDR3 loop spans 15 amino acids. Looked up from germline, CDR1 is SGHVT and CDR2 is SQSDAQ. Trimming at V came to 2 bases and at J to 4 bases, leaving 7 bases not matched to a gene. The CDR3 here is CASSLRTGMRYEQYF. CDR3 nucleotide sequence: TGTGCCAGCAGCTTACGGACAGGGATGAGATACGAGCAGTACTTC.

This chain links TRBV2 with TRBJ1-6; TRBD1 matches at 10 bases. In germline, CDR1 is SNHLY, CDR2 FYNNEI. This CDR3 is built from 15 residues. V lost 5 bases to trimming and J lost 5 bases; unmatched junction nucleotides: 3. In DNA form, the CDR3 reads TGTGCCAGCAGTCGACAGGGGGCGGATAATTCACCCCTCCACTTT. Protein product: CASSRQGADNSPLHF.

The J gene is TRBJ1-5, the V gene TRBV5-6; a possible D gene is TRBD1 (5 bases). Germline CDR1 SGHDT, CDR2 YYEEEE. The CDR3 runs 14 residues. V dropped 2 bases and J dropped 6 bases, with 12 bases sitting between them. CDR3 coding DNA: TGTGCCAGCAGCTTCTGGAACAGGTTTCAGCCCCAGCATTTT. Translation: CASSFWNRFQPQHF.

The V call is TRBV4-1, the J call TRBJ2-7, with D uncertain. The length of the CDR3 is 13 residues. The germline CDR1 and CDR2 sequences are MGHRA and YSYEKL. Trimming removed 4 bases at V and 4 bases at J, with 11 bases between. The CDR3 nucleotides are TGCGCCAGCAGCCCCGACTCACATTACGAGCAGTACTTC. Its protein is CASSPDSHYEQYF.

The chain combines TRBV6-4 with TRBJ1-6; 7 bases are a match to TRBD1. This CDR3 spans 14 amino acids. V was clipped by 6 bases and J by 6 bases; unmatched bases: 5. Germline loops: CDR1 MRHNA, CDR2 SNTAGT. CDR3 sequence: CASSEGTANSPLHF. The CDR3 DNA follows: TGTGCCAGCAGCGAAGGGACAGCTAATTCACCCCTCCACTTT.

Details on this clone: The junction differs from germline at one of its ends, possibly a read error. The CDR3 nucleotides are TGTGCCAGCAGTCGGGCCCGGACAGGGGGGGACACCTTC. It yields the protein CASSRARTGGDTF. This sequence joins TRBV28 and TRBJ2-4, with TRBD1 matching 10 bases. From germline, CDR1 is MDHEN and CDR2 SYDVKM. This CDR3 contains 13 residues.

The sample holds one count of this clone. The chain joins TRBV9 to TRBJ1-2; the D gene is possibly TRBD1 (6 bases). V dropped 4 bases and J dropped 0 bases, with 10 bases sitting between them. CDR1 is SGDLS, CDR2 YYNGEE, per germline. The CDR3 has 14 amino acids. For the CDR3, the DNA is TGTGCCAGCAGCCGGGACACAGCTAACTATGGCTACACCTTC. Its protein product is CASSRDTANYGYTF.

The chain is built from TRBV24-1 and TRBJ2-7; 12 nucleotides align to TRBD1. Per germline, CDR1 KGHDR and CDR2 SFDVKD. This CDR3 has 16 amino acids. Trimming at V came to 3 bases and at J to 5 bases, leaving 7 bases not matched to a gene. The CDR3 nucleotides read TGTGCCACCAGTGATAGGGGGGACAGGGGGCAGCACGAGCAGTACTTC. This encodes CATSDRGDRGQHEQYF.

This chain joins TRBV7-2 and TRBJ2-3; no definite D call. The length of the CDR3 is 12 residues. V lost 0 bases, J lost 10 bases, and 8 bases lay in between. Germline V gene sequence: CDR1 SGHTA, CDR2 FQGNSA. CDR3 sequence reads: CASSLALKAQYF. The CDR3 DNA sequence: TGTGCCAGCAGCTTAGCGCTAAAAGCGCAGTATTTT.

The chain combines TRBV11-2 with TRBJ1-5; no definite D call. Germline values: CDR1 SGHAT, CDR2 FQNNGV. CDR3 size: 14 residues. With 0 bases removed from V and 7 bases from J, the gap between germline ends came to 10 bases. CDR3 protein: CASSLDRMGQPQHF. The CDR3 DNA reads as TGTGCCAGCAGCTTAGACCGCATGGGACAGCCCCAGCATTTT.

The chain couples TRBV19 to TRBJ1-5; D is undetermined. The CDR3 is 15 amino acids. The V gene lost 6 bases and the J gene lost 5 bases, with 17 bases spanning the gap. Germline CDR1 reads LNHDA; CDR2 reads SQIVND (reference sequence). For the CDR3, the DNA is TGTGCCAGTAGCTTATCTTTCCCTGGAGATCAGCCCCAGCATTTT. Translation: CASSLSFPGDQPQHF. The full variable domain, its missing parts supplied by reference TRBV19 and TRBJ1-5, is DGGITQSPKYLFRKEGQNVTLSCEQNLNHDAMYWYRQDPGQGLRLIYYSQIVNDFQKGDIAEGYSVSREKKESFPLTVTSAQKNPTAFYLCASSLSFPGDQPQHFGDGTRLSIL.

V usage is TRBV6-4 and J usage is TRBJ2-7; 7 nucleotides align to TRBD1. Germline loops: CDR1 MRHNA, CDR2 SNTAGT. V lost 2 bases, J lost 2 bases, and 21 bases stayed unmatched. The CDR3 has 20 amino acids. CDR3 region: CASSDAATGLIRGRPYEQYF. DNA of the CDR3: TGTGCCAGCAGTGACGCAGCGACAGGCCTCATTAGGGGGCGACCCTACGAGCAGTACTTC.